This T cell receptor beta chain was observed in a study of blood T cells in healthy people across ages. Findings and caveats of the study: A conclusive naive versus antigen-experienced comparison was prevented by the unsorted PBMCs. Fewer expanded clones and more diversity marked long-lived versus aged donors.

V was cut by 6 bases and J by 3 bases, with 20 bases left in between. CDR1 and CDR2 from the germline V gene are SGHAT and FQNNGV. This CDR3 contains 16 residues. Details on this clonotype: Its antigen remains unknown.

No fewer than 6.5 million PBMCs went into each sample. A second roughly 6 to 11 cycle PCR used barcoded and J-beta primers. TCRdb itself ran the 5' RACE reads through MiXCR, one entry per CDR3 protein. The data contain some 850,000 distinct CDR3 sequences, 25% to 30% of them singletons. These data were likewise used in another study, on T cells of mothers and their children. That publication notes: The shaping of TCR recombination output by thymic selection is similar in related and unrelated pairs.

The sequenced sample consisted of blood. This receptor was taken from a boy aged 5-17 years in good health. The chain has TRBV11-2 and TRBJ1-2, with a possible D match to TRBD1 (5 bases). The CDR3 coding sequence is TGTGCCAGCAGTACGATTGGGGACTCTAGGGACTATGGCTACACCTTC. Encoded protein: CASSTIGDSRDYGYTF.